These T cell receptor beta chains were read from a single sample in a study of T cells after yellow fever vaccination. TCRdb reprocessed the 5' RACE reads with MiXCR, giving one entry per CDR3 protein. In the table there are approximately 150,000 distinct CDR3 sequences, 6.5% to 8.5% of which are singletons. The sequenced sample was CD4+ T cells sorted from PBMCs, obtained 5 days after the yellow fever booster vaccination. These receptors were collected from a man younger than 45 who received the YFV17D yellow fever vaccine. Each CDR3 is given with its conserved first and last residue. A D gene is named only where the DNA matches it firmly. Size is stated for part of the rows, as once, few or many counts, or as a class when the clone is expanded.

CDR3 DNA: TGTGCCAGCGGACCGGAAGGCGGCCTGATGAGTGACACTGAAGCTTTCTTT
CDR3 protein: CASGPEGGLMSDTEAFF
J gene: TRBJ1-1
clone size: -
V gene: TRBV5-4
D gene: -

CDR3 DNA: TGCAGTGCTAGAGTGGATAAGGACTTAAACTACGAGCAGTACTTC
CDR3 protein: CSARVDKDLNYEQYF
J gene: TRBJ2-7
clone size: many
V gene: TRBV20-1
D gene: -

CDR3 DNA: TGCAGCGTTGGTGGCGCGGGAGGGTGGCAGGAGCAGTACTTC
CDR3 protein: CSVGGAGGWQEQYF
J gene: TRBJ2-7
clone size: -
V gene: TRBV29-1
D gene: TRBD2

CDR3 DNA: TGTGCCAGCAGCTTAAGAAACGGGGAGCTGTTTTTT
CDR3 protein: CASSLRNGELFF
J gene: TRBJ2-2
clone size: many
V gene: TRBV5-6
D gene: -

CDR3 DNA: TGCGCCAGCAGCCCTACCGGGACAAACACCTACGAGCAGTACTTC
CDR3 protein: CASSPTGTNTYEQYF
J gene: TRBJ2-7
clone size: many
V gene: TRBV4-3
D gene: -

CDR3 DNA: TGTGCCAGCAACCGGGACGTAACCTACAATGAGCAGTTCTTC
CDR3 protein: CASNRDVTYNEQFF
J gene: TRBJ2-1
clone size: many
V gene: TRBV7-8
D gene: -

CDR3 DNA: TGCGCCAGCAGCCACTACTCCAATGAGCAGTTCTTC
CDR3 protein: CASSHYSNEQFF
J gene: TRBJ2-1
clone size: many
V gene: TRBV5-1
D gene: -

CDR3 DNA: TGTGCCAGCAGCCTCGTCCACCCCTACGAGCAGTACTTC
CDR3 protein: CASSLVHPYEQYF
J gene: TRBJ2-7
clone size: few
V gene: TRBV7-2
D gene: -

CDR3 DNA: TGTGCCAGAGAACTCCTGGACAGGCGCAGCAATCAGCCCCAGCATTTT
CDR3 protein: CARELLDRRSNQPQHF
J gene: TRBJ1-5
clone size: many
V gene: TRBV21-1
D gene: -

CDR3 DNA: TGTGCCACCAGCAGAGGGATATCTGGAAACACCATATATTTT
CDR3 protein: CATSRGISGNTIYF
J gene: TRBJ1-3
clone size: many
V gene: TRBV15
D gene: -

CDR3 DNA: TGTGCCAGCTCTCGTCTTTTGTCCTACAATGAGCAGTTCTTC
CDR3 protein: CASSRLLSYNEQFF
J gene: TRBJ2-1
clone size: few
V gene: TRBV18
D gene: -

CDR3 DNA: TGTGCCAGCAGCTTAGTGGAGACCCAGTACTTC
CDR3 protein: CASSLVETQYF
J gene: TRBJ2-5
clone size: many
V gene: TRBV7-2
D gene: -

CDR3 DNA: TGCAGCTACGCCCCGGGACCGCACACAGATACGCAGTATTTT
CDR3 protein: CSYAPGPHTDTQYF
J gene: TRBJ2-3
clone size: many
V gene: TRBV29-1
D gene: -

CDR3 DNA: TGTGCCAGCAGCCCCCGGGACAGACAAGAGACCCAGTACTTC
CDR3 protein: CASSPRDRQETQYF
J gene: TRBJ2-5
clone size: many
V gene: TRBV9
D gene: TRBD1

CDR3 DNA: TGTGCCAGCAGATTAGACACTACGAACACTGAAGCTTTCTTT
CDR3 protein: CASRLDTTNTEAFF
J gene: TRBJ1-1
clone size: -
V gene: TRBV28
D gene: -

CDR3 DNA: TGCGCCAGCAGCCGGACTTCAGACAGGTCTAGGGAGCAGTACTTC
CDR3 protein: CASSRTSDRSREQYF
J gene: TRBJ2-7
clone size: many
V gene: TRBV5-1
D gene: -

CDR3 DNA: TGTGCCAGCAGCGGGGGGGGGAGATCGGATCAGCCCCAGCATTTT
CDR3 protein: CASSGGGRSDQPQHF
J gene: TRBJ1-5
clone size: many
V gene: TRBV9
D gene: -

CDR3 DNA: TGTGCCAGCAGCAAAGACAGACAGGGCATACCCTACGAGCAGTACTTC
CDR3 protein: CASSKDRQGIPYEQYF
J gene: TRBJ2-7
clone size: many
V gene: TRBV21-1
D gene: -

CDR3 DNA: TGTGCCAGCAGATTAAGTGGGTCCTACAATGAGCAGTTCTTC
CDR3 protein: CASRLSGSYNEQFF
J gene: TRBJ2-1
clone size: few
V gene: TRBV6-2/TRBV6-3
D gene: -

CDR3 DNA: TGTGCCAGCAGTCCGGGTGCCGGCAAAAACATTCAGTACTTC
CDR3 protein: CASSPGAGKNIQYF
J gene: TRBJ2-4
clone size: many
V gene: TRBV12-3/TRBV12-4
D gene: -

CDR3 DNA: TGTGCCAGCAGTTACCGGACTACTGGGGCCAACGTCCTGACTTTC
CDR3 protein: CASSYRTTGANVLTF
J gene: TRBJ2-6
clone size: many
V gene: TRBV6-5
D gene: -

CDR3 DNA: TGTGCCAGCAGCTTACTAGCAGACGTCTACGAGCAGTACTTC
CDR3 protein: CASSLLADVYEQYF
J gene: TRBJ2-7
clone size: many
V gene: TRBV7-2
D gene: -

CDR3 DNA: TGTGCCACCAGTGGGGACAGCAAAAATTCACCCCTCCACTTT
CDR3 protein: CATSGDSKNSPLHF
J gene: TRBJ1-6
clone size: many
V gene: TRBV24-1
D gene: TRBD1

CDR3 DNA: TGTGCCAGCAGTTTAGGGCTTAGCAATCAGCCCCAGCATTTT
CDR3 protein: CASSLGLSNQPQHF
J gene: TRBJ1-5
clone size: few
V gene: TRBV6-5
D gene: -

CDR3 DNA: TGCGCCAGCAGCTTGCCGAACACGGACACAGATACGCAGTATTTT
CDR3 protein: CASSLPNTDTDTQYF
J gene: TRBJ2-3
clone size: -
V gene: TRBV5-1
D gene: -

CDR3 DNA: TGCGCCAGCAGCAAGACGCTAGCGGGAGGTAATATCTACAATGAGCAGTTCTTC
CDR3 protein: CASSKTLAGGNIYNEQFF
J gene: TRBJ2-1
clone size: many
V gene: TRBV5-1
D gene: TRBD2